What follows is one TCR beta chain and its context. These data come from a study of blood T cell repertoires in COVID-19. Study information: Whether acute or convalescent, the COVID-19 samples came from the United States, Italy and Spain. PBMCs, B-cell-depleted T cells, or T cells provided the cDNA or gDNA that made up the material.

In the source study's methods: Reference gene primer amplification gave estimated nucleated cell counts. Some clones are missing from TCRdb's copy, which holds only in-frame ones; the method was immunoSEQ multiplex PCR. That table furnishes V, J and clone size, whereas the DNA furnished D and trimming. This sample has 200,000 to 300,000 clones, with roughly 88% found just once. Trimming cost V 0 bases and J 4 bases, with 10 bases left between them. The CDR3 spans 14 residues. Per the germline V gene, CDR1 is SGHRS and CDR2 is YFSETQ. The chain joins TRBV5-1 to TRBJ2-5, with D unresolved. Sample: peripheral blood. The TCR originated in a middle-aged man who had recovered from COVID-19. The CDR3 sequence: CASSLGQRGETQYF. The CDR3 DNA reads as TGCGCCAGCAGCTTGGGTCAGAGAGGAGAGACCCAGTACTTC.